The entry below gives a single TCR beta chain sequence along with its context. The sample comes from a study of blood T cell repertoires in COVID-19. Overall study: Samples representing acute and convalescent COVID-19 were sourced from the United States, Italy and Spain.

This table comes from immunoSEQ multiplex PCR, and its TCRdb copy is limited to in-frame clones, with some not included. The data contain around 140,000 clones, 80% to 90% of them singletons. V shed 5 bases and J 4 bases; nucleotides not matched to a gene: 13. CDR3 length: 17 residues. Germline CDR1 and CDR2: LNHDA and SQIVND (reference sequence). Sequenced: peripheral blood. The rearrangement joins TRBV19 to TRBJ2-5; TRBD2 matches at 10 bases. This receptor was obtained from a young man with COVID-19, enrolled during active disease. The CDR3 is CASSSQLAGRLGETQYF. As DNA, the CDR3 is TGTGCCAGTAGTTCACAACTAGCGGGAAGGCTTGGAGAGACCCAGTACTTC.